The clone carrying this T cell receptor (beta chain) was detected a few times. Its antigen remains unidentified. The method was immunoSEQ multiplex PCR; TCRdb's version includes in-frame clones alone and lacks a portion of them. The profile shows around 100,000 clones, less than 90% of them singletons. This sample is drawn from a study of T cell responses to AZD1222 COVID-19 vaccine. Trimming left V 6 bases short and J 2 bases short, with 10 bases between. CDR1 and CDR2 (germline): SEHNR, FQNEAQ (reference sequence). This CDR3 is 13 amino acids long. Study findings and constraints: The study reported that nearly half of spike-specific TCRs target unmutated variant regions.

The receptor was isolated from an adult in good health. The sequencing here drew on peripheral blood, taken on day 0 of AZD1222 vaccination. The chain combines TRBV7-9 with TRBJ2-5; D unresolved. CDR3 nucleotide sequence: TGTGCCAGCAGACTTTGGCAGCAAGAGACCCAGTACTTC. Its translation: CASRLWQQETQYF.